Below are 15 T cell receptor beta chains sequenced from a single sample in a study of blood T cells in healthy people across ages. The second PCR ran about 6 to 12 cycles with a sample-barcoded 5' primer and J-beta primers. TCRdb processed the 5' RACE reads anew with MiXCR; each CDR3 protein has one entry. The data show hundreds of thousands of distinct CDR3 sequences, with roughly 50% seen just once and around a third held by the top ten. The sample comprised blood. All receptors come from a woman aged 60 to 75 in good health.

Notes on this clonotype: One end of the junction varies from germline; a read error may be responsible. This rearrangement joins TRBV7-2 to TRBJ1-2; 7 bases are a match to TRBD1. The V gene's germline CDR1 is SGHTA and CDR2 FQGNSA. The CDR3 covers 16 residues. The CDR3 DNA reads TGTGCCAGCAGCTCGTACCTAGGGGGCGAAAACTATGGCCACACCTTC. This translates into CASSSYLGGENYGHTF.

The V gene is TRBV9, the J gene TRBJ2-4; 13 bases match TRBD2. This CDR3 comprises 15 residues. Trimming took 4 bases from V and 13 from J; bases not matched to a gene: 11. Per the germline V gene, CDR1 is SGDLS and CDR2 is YYNGEE. The CDR3 protein is CASSPGTSGNLAQYF. In DNA form, the CDR3 reads TGTGCCAGCAGCCCAGGGACTAGCGGGAACTTGGCGCAGTACTTC.

The genes are TRBV6-1 and TRBJ2-1, with 16 bases that match TRBD2. This CDR3 contains 22 residues. With V trimmed by 6 bases and J by 8 bases, 25 bases remained unmatched. Germline CDR1 MNHNS, CDR2 SASEGT. DNA for the CDR3: TGTGCCAGCAGCTTCCCTTTTACGACATCGGGACTAGCGGGAGGGCTAGGGGATGAGCAGTTCTTC. This translates into CASSFPFTTSGLAGGLGDEQFF.

V gene TRBV7-3 combines with J gene TRBJ2-1; 8 bases agree with TRBD1. The junction had 5 bases not matched to a gene; V was cut back by 1 base and J by 6 bases. Germline values: CDR1 SGHTA, CDR2 FQGTGA. This CDR3 is built from 15 residues. In DNA form, the CDR3 reads TGTGCCAGCAGCTTAAGCGACAGGGGAGGCAATGAGCAGTTCTTC. Its translation is CASSLSDRGGNEQFF. The variable domain in full, completed from reference TRBV7-3 and TRBJ2-1, reads GAGVSQTPSNKVTEKGKYVELRCDPISGHTALYWYRQSLGQGPEFLIYFQGTGAADDSGLPNDRFFAVRPEGSVSTLKIQRTERGDSAVYLCASSLSDRGGNEQFFGPGTRLTVL.

This clonotype was counted a single time. The V and J genes are TRBV20-1 and TRBJ2-1; 8 bases agree with TRBD2. V lost 1 base, J lost 3 bases, and 14 bases stayed unmatched. Germline V lookup: CDR1 DFQATT, CDR2 SNEGSKA (reference sequence). The CDR3 runs to 18 residues. The CDR3 nucleotides read TGCAGTGCTAGAGCTATCCCGGGACTAGGTTCGGGCTACAATGAGCAGTTCTTC. Protein product: CSARAIPGLGSGYNEQFF.

The gene calls are TRBV29-1 and TRBJ2-3; no clear D gene. This CDR3 has 12 amino acids. V lost 6 bases to trimming and J lost 0 bases, with 7 bases between them. The germline gives CDR1 SQVTM, CDR2 ANQGSEA. The CDR3 DNA reads TGCAGCGTGGCAGGAAGCACAGATACGCAGTATTTT. Translation gives CSVAGSTDTQYF.

V gene TRBV6-5 combines with J gene TRBJ2-7; 8 bases line up with TRBD1. The V and J ends lost 7 bases and 10 bases, in that order; junction bases with no gene match: 12. This CDR3 spans 13 amino acids. CDR1 and CDR2 (germline): MNHEY, SVGAGI. In DNA form, the CDR3 reads TGTGCCAGCAACGACCAGGGGGCGACGTCCCAGTACTTC. Protein product: CASNDQGATSQYF.

The genes are TRBV15 and TRBJ2-5, with TRBD2 matching 10 bases. V lost 1 base to trimming and J lost 5 bases; unmatched junction nucleotides: 22. The CDR3 length is 21 residues. Germline V CDR1 and CDR2: LNHNV, YYDKDF (reference sequence). The CDR3 spells CATSRASGSSSSQQLRETQYF. The CDR3, as DNA: TGTGCCACCAGCAGAGCTAGCGGGAGTTCGAGTTCGCAACAGTTGAGGGAGACCCAGTACTTC.

This sequence joins TRBV24-1 and TRBJ2-1, with TRBD2 matching over 7 bases. The DNA matches TRBJ2-7 better at its end, which makes the J call doubtful. Germline V CDR1 and CDR2: KGHDR, SFDVKD. There are 15 residues in the CDR3. CDR3 nucleotides: TGTGCCACCAGTACGTCCCAGCGGGACTACAATGAGCAGTACTTC. It is translated as CATSTSQRDYNEQYF.

In nucleotides, the CDR3 is TGCAGTGCTAGAGGGGCCTATGGCTACACCTTC. Protein product: CSARGAYGYTF. This chain uses TRBV20-1 with TRBJ1-2, with unresolved D. With 1 base removed from V and 4 bases from J, the gap between germline ends came to 4 bases. The CDR3 consists of 11 residues. Germline V gene sequence: CDR1 DFQATT, CDR2 SNEGSKA (reference sequence).

This clonotype was found many times. The rearrangement uses TRBV4-1 and TRBJ2-1; 10 nucleotides align to TRBD1. V lost 1 base to trimming and J lost 2 bases; unmatched junction nucleotides: 5. Germline V gives CDR1 MGHRA, CDR2 YSYEKL. The length of the CDR3 is 17 residues. As DNA, the CDR3 is TGCGCCAGCAGCCAAGGTCACGGACAGGGGGCCTACAATGAGCAGTTCTTC. It encodes CASSQGHGQGAYNEQFF.

The gene calls are TRBV4-3 and TRBJ2-1, with D unresolved. Per germline, CDR1 LGHNA and CDR2 YSLEER. Trimming took 3 bases from V and 5 from J, leaving 11 bases between them. The length of the CDR3 is 14 residues. The CDR3 DNA reads as TGCGCCAGCAGCCAGGGATATGAAGACAATGAGCAGTTCTTC. It encodes CASSQGYEDNEQFF.

The chain employs TRBV25-1 and TRBJ2-5; 9 bases map to TRBD1. The last part of the DNA fits TRBJ2-7 better; the J call may be wrong. This CDR3 comprises 16 residues. The germline gives CDR1 MGHDK, CDR2 SYGVNS. In DNA form, the CDR3 reads TGTGCCAGCAGTGAGCAGCCGGGACAGGGACCCCACGAGCAGTACTTC. This gives the protein CASSEQPGQGPHEQYF.

This chain uses TRBV27 with TRBJ2-7, with no clear D. There are 13 residues in the CDR3. Germline CDR1 MNHEY, CDR2 SMNVEV (reference sequence). The V and J ends lost 0 bases and 3 bases respectively, with 6 bases between them. The CDR3 reads CASSLSNRYEQYF. CDR3 DNA: TGTGCCAGCAGTTTATCGAACCGCTACGAGCAGTACTTC.

A word on this clonotype: Without the conserved terminal phenylalanine or tryptophan, this CDR3 likely stems from a read error. The chain combines TRBV4-3 with TRBJ2-3; 12 positions match TRBD2. Germline CDR1 is LGHNA and CDR2 is YSLEER. With V trimmed by 0 bases and J by 1 base, 2 bases remained unmatched. CDR3 length: 17 amino acids. Here the CDR3 reads CASSQDPSGRGTDTQYI. As DNA, the CDR3 is TGCGCCAGCAGCCAAGACCCTAGCGGGAGGGGCACAGATACGCAGTATATT.